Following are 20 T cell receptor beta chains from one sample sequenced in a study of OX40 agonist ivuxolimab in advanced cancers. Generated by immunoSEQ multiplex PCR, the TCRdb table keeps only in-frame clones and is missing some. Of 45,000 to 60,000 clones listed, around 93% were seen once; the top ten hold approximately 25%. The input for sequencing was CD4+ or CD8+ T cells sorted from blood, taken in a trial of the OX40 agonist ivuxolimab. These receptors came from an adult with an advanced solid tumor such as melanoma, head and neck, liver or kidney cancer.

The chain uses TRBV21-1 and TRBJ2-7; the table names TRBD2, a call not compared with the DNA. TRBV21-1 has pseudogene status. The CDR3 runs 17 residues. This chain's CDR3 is CASSHREWEGPVVGQYF. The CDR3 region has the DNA TGTGCCAGCAGCCACCGGGAGTGGGAGGGCCCCGTAGTGGGGCAGTACTTC.

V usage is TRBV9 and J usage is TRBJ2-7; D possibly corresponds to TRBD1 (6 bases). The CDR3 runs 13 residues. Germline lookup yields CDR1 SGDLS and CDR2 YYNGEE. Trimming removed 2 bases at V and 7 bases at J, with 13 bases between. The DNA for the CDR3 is TGTGCCAGCAGCGTGGTTGGGGGCAGGGAGCAGTACTTC. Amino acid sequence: CASSVVGGREQYF.

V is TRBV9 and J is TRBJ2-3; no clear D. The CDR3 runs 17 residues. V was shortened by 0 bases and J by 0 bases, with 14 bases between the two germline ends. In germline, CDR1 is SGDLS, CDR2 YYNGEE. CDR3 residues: CASSVESAGPSTDTQYF. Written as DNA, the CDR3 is TGTGCCAGCAGCGTAGAGTCGGCAGGACCTAGCACAGATACGCAGTATTTT.

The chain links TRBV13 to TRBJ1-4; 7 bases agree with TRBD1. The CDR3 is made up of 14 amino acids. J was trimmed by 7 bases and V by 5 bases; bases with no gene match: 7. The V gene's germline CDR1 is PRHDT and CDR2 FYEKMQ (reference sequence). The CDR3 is CASSGPTGPEKLFF. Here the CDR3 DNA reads TGTGCCAGCAGCGGACCGACAGGGCCTGAAAAACTGTTTTTT.

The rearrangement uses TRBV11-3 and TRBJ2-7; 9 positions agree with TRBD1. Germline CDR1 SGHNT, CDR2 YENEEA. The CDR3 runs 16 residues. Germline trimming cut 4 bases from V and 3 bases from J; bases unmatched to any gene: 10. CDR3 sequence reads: CASSSGDRECIYEQYF. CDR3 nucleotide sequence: TGTGCCAGCAGCTCCGGGGACAGGGAATGTATCTACGAGCAGTACTTC.

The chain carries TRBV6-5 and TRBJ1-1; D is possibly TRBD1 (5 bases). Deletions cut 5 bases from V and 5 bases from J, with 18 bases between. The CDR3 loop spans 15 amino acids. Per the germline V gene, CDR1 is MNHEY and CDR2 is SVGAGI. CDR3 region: CASSPSFWGQTEAFF. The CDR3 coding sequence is TGTGCCAGCAGTCCCTCCTTTTGGGGCCAGACTGAAGCTTTCTTT.

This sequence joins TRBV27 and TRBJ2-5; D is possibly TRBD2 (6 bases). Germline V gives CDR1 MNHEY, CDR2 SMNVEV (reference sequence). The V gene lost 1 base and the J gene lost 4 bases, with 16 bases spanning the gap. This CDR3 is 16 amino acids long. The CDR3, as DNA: TGTGCCAGCAGTTTATTGACTTCCGGGGGTAGAGAGACCCAGTACTTC. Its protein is CASSLLTSGGRETQYF.

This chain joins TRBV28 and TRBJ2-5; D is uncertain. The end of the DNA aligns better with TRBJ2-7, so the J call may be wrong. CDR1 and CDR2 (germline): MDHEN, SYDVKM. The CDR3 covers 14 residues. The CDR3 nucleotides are TGTGCCAGCAGTTTGGTTTCATCAGCCTACGAGCAGTACTTC. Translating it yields CASSLVSSAYEQYF.

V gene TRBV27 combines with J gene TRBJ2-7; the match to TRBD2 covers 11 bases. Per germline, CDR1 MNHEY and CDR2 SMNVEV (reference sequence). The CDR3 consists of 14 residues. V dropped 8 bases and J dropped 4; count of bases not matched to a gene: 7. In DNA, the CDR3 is TGTGCCAGCGCAGCGGGGACTAGCGGTTACGAGCAGTACTTC. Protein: CASAAGTSGYEQYF.

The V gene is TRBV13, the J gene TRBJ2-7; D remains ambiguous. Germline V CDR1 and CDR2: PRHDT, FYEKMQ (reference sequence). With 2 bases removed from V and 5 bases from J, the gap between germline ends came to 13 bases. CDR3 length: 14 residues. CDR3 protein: CASSLYGRLDEQYF. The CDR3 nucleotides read TGTGCCAGCAGCTTATATGGCCGGTTGGACGAGCAGTACTTC. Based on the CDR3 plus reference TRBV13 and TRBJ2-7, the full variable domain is AAGVIQSPRHLIKEKRETATLKCYPIPRHDTVYWYQQGPGQDPQFLISFYEKMQSDKGSIPDRFSAQQFSDYHSELNMSSLELGDSALYFCASSLYGRLDEQYFGPGTRLTVT.

The CDR3 is CASTGAVPSGANVLTF. The DNA of the CDR3 is TGTGCCAGTACAGGGGCAGTACCCTCTGGGGCCAACGTCCTGACTTTC. The chain carries TRBV28 and TRBJ2-6; 7 bases line up with TRBD1. The J segment lost 0 bases and the V segment lost 9 bases, leaving 8 bases of the junction unmatched. In germline, CDR1 is MDHEN, CDR2 SYDVKM. The CDR3 is 16 residues long.

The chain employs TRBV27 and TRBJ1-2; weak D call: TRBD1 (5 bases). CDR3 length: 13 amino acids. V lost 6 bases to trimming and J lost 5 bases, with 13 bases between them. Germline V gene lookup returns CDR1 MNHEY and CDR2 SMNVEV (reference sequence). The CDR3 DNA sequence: TGTGCCAGCAGCCAAACCTGGGGGTATGGCTACACCTTC. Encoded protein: CASSQTWGYGYTF.

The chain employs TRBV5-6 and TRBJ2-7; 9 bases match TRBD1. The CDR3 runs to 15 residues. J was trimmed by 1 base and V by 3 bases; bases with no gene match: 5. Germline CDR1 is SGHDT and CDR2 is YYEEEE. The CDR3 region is CASSSDGTGSYEQYF. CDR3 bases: TGTGCCAGCAGCTCGGACGGGACAGGGTCCTACGAGCAGTACTTC.

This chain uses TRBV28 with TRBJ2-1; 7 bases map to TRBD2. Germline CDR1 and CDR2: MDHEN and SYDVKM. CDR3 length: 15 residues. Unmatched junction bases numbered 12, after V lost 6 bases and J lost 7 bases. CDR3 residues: CASRNVLAAINEQFF. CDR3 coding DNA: TGTGCCAGCAGAAACGTGCTAGCGGCAATAAATGAGCAGTTCTTC.

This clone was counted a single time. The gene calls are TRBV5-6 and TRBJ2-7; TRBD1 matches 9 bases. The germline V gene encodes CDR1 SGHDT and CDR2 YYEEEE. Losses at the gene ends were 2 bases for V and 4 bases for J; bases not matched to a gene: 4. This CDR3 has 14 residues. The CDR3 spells CASSFDRGMYEQYF. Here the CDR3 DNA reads TGTGCCAGCAGCTTCGACAGGGGGATGTACGAGCAGTACTTC.

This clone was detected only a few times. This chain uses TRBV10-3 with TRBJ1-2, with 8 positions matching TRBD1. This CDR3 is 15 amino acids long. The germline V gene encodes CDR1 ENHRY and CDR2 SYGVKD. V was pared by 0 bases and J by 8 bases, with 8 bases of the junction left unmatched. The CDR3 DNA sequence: TGTGCCATCAGTGAGTCTCAGGGGGCAGATTTCGGCTACACCTTC. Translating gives CAISESQGADFGYTF.

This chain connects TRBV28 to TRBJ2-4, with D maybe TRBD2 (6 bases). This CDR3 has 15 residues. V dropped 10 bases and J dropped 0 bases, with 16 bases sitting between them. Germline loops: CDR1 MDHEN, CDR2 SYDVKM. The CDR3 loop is CAIRGGTIAKNIQYF. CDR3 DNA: TGTGCCATCCGTGGGGGGACCATAGCCAAAAACATTCAGTACTTC.

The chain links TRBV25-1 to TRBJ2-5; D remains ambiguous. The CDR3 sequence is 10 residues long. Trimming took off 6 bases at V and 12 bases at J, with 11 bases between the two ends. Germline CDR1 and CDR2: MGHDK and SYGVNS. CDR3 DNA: TGTGCCAGCAGAAGAGACAAGAAGTACTTC. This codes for CASRRDKKYF.

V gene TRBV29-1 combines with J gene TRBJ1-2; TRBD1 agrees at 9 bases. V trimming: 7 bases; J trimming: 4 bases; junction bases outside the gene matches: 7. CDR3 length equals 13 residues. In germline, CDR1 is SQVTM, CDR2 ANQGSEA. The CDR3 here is CSGTGQGSYGYTF. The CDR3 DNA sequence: TGCAGCGGGACCGGACAGGGGAGCTATGGCTACACCTTC. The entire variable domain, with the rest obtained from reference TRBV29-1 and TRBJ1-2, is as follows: SAVISQKPSRDICQRGTSLTIQCQVDSQVTMMFWYRQQPGQSLTLIATANQGSEATYESGFVIDKFPISRPNLTFSTLTVSNMSPEDSSIYLCSGTGQGSYGYTFGSGTRLTVV.

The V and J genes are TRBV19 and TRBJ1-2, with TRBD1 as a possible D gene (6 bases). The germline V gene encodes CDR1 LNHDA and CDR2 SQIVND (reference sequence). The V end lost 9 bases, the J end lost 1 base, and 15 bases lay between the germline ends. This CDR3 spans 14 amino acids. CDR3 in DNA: TGTGCCAGCGAGGACCAGGACAGTAACTATGGCTACACCTTC. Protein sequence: CASEDQDSNYGYTF.